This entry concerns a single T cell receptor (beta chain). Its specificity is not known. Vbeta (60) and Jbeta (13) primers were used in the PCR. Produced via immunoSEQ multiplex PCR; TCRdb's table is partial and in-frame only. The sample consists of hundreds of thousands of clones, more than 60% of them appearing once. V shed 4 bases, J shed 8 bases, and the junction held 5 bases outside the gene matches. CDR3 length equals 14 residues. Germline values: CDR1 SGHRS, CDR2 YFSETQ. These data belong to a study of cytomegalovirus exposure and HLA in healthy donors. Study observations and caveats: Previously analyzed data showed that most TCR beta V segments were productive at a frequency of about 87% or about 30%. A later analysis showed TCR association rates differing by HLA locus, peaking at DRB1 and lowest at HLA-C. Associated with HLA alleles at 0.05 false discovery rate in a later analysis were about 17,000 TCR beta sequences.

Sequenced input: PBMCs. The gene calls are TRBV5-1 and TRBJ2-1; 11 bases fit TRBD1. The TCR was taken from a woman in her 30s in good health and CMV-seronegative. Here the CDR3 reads CASSLRTGGDEQFF. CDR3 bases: TGCGCCAGCAGCCTTAGGACAGGGGGCGATGAGCAGTTCTTC.